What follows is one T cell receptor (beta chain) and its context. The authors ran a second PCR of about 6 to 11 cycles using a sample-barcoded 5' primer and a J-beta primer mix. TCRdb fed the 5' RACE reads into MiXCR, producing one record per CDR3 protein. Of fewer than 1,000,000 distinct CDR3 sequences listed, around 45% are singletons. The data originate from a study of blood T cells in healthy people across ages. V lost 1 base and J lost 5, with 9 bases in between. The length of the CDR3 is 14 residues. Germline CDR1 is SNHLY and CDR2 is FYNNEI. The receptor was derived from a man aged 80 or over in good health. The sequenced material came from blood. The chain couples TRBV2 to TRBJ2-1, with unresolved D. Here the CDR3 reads CASSEELDDNEQFF. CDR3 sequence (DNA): TGTGCCAGCAGTGAAGAACTGGATGACAATGAGCAGTTCTTC.